The clone carrying this T cell receptor beta chain was recorded at least ten times. These data are taken from a study of Graves' ophthalmopathy and Graves' hyperthyroidism. J was trimmed by 0 bases and V by 11 bases; bases with no gene match: 5. Germline CDR1 is SNHLY and CDR2 is FYNNEI. This CDR3 is built from 13 residues. RNA transcripts served as template for amplifying TCR beta CDR3 sequences. RT-PCR in the first round used HTBI primers; a second-round multiplex PCR followed. From the multiplex PCR reads, TCRdb called clonotypes with MiXCR, one entry per CDR3 protein. The sample consists of 350,000 to 450,000 distinct CDR3 sequences, about 21% of them appearing once.

V gene TRBV2 combines with J gene TRBJ1-1, with 8 positions matching TRBD1. Sequencing was performed on peripheral blood. The TCR was taken from a woman younger than 30 with stable Graves' hyperthyroidism. CDR3 sequence reads: CAVQGVLNTEAFF. CDR3 coding DNA: TGTGCCGTACAGGGGGTTCTGAACACTGAAGCTTTCTTT.